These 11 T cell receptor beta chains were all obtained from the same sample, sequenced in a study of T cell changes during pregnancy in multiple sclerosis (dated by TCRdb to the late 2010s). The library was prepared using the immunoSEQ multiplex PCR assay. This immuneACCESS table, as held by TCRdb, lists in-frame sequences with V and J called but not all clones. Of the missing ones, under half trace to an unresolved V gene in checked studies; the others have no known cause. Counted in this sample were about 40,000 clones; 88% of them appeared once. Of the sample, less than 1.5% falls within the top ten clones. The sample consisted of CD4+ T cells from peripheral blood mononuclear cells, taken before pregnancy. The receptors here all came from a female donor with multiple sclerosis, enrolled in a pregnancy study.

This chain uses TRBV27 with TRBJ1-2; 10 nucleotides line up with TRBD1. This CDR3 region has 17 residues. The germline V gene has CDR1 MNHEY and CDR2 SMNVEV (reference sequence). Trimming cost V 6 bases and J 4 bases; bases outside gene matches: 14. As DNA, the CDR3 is TGTGCCAGCAGGCCTCTGGGCGACAGGGGGCAGCGCTATGGCTACACCTTC. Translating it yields CASRPLGDRGQRYGYTF.

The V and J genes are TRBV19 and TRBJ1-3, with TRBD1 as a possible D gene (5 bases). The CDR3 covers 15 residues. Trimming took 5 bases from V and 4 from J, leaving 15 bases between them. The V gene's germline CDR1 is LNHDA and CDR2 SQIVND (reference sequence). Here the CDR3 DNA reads TGTGCCAGTAGTCCCCGAAGGGGCCGGGGAAACACCATATATTTT. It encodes CASSPRRGRGNTIYF.

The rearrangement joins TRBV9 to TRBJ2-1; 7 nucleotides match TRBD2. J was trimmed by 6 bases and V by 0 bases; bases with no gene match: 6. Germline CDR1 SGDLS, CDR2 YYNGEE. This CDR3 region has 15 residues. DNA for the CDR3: TGTGCCAGCAGCGTAGGTGGGAGGGTCCCCAATGAGCAGTTCTTC. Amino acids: CASSVGGRVPNEQFF.

Here the CDR3 reads CASSPGLYGYTF. The CDR3 DNA sequence: TGTGCCAGCAGCCCAGGACTCTACGGCTACACCTTC. This chain uses TRBV7-2 with TRBJ1-2; no definite D call. Germline CDR1 is SGHTA and CDR2 is FQGNSA. With 5 bases removed from V and 8 bases from J, the gap between germline ends came to 12 bases. CDR3 size: 12 residues.

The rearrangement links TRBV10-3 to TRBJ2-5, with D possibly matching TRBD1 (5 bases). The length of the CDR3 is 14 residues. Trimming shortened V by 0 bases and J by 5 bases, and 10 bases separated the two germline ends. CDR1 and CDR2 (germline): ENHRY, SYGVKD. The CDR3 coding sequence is TGTGCCATCAGTGAGTCTTGGGGCAGTGAGACCCAGTACTTC. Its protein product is CAISESWGSETQYF.

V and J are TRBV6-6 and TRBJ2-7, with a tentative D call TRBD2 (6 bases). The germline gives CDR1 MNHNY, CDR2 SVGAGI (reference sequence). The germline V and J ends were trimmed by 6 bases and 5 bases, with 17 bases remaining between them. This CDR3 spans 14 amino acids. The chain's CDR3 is CASSQGGGRDEQYF. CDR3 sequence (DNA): TGTGCCAGCAGCCAGGGTGGGGGGAGAGACGAGCAGTACTTC.

CDR3 loop: CASSLSMLAFF. The CDR3 region has the DNA TGTGCCAGCAGCCTTAGTATGTTGGCTTTCTTT. This chain joins TRBV7-9 and TRBJ1-1; unclear D gene. Trimming took off 5 bases at V and 11 bases at J, with 12 bases between the two ends. CDR1 SEHNR and CDR2 FQNEAQ come from the germline V gene (reference sequence). The length of the CDR3 is 11 residues.

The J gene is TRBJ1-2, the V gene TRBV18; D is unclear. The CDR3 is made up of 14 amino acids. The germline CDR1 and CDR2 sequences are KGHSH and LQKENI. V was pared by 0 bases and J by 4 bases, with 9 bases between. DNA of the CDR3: TGTGCCAGCTCACCACCGAACAGTCCCTATGGCTACACCTTC. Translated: CASSPPNSPYGYTF.

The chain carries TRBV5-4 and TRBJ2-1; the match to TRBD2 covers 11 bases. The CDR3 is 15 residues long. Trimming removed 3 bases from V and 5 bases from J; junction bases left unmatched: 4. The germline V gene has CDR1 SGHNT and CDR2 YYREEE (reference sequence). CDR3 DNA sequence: TGTGCCAGCAGCTCGAAGGGACTAGCGGACAATGAGCAGTTCTTC. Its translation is CASSSKGLADNEQFF. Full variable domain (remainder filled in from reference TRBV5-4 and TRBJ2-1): ETGVTQSPTHLIKTRGQQVTLRCSSQSGHNTVSWYQQALGQGPQFIFQYYREEENGRGNFPPRFSGLQFPNYSSELNVNALELDDSALYLCASSSKGLADNEQFFGPGTRLTVL.

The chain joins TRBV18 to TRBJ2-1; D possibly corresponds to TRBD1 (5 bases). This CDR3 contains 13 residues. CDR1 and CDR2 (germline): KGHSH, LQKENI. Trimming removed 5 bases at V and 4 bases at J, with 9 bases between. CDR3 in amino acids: CASSSGLYNEQFF. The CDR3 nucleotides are TGTGCCAGCTCATCAGGGCTTTACAATGAGCAGTTCTTC.

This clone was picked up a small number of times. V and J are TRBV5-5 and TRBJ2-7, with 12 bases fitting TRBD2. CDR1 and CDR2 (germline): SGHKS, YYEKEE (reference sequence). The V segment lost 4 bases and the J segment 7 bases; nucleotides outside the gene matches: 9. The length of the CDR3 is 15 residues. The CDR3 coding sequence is TGTGCCAGCAGCGATCGACTAGCGGGAGCAACGGAGCAGTACTTC. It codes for CASSDRLAGATEQYF.